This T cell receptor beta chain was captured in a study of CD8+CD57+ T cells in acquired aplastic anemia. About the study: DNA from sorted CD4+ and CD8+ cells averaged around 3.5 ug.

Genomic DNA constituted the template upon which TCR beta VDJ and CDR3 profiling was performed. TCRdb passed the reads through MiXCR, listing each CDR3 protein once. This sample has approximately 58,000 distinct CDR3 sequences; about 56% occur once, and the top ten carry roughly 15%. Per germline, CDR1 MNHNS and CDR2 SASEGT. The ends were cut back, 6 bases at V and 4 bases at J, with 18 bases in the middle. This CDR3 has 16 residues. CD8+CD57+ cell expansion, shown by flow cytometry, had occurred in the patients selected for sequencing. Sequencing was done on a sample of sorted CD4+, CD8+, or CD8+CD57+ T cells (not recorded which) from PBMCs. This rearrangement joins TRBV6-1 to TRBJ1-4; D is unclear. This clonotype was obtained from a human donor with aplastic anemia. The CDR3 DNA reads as TGTGCCAGCAGCCGCCCGATTATGCAGTATAATGAAAAACTGTTTTTT. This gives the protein CASSRPIMQYNEKLFF.